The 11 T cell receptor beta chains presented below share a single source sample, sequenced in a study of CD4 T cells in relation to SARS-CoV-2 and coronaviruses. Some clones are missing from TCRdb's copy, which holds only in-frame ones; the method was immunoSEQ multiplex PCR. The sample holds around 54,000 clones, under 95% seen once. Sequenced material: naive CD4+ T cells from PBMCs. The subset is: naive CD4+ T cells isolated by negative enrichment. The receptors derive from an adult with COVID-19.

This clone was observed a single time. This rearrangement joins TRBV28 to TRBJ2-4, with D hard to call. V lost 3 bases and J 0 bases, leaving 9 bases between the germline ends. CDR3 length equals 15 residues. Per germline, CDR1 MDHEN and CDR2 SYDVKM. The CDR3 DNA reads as TGTGCCAGCAGTTTTTTGCGAAAAGCCAAAAACATTCAGTACTTC. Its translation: CASSFLRKAKNIQYF.

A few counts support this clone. The CDR3 protein is CASSLIRLAGLSYNEQFF. As DNA, the CDR3 is TGTGCCAGCAGCTTAATACGACTAGCGGGCCTCTCCTACAATGAGCAGTTCTTC. The chain has TRBV11-2 and TRBJ2-1; 10 nucleotides match TRBD2. Germline CDR1 and CDR2: SGHAT and FQNNGV. This CDR3 contains 18 residues. Losses at the gene ends were 2 bases for V and 0 bases for J; bases not matched to a gene: 7. Drawing the rest from reference TRBV11-2 and TRBJ2-1, the complete variable domain is EAGVAQSPRYKIIEKRQSVAFWCNPISGHATLYWYQQILGQGPKLLIQFQNNGVVDDSQLPKDRFSAERLKGVDSTLKIQPAKLEDSAVYLCASSLIRLAGLSYNEQFFGPGTRLTVL.

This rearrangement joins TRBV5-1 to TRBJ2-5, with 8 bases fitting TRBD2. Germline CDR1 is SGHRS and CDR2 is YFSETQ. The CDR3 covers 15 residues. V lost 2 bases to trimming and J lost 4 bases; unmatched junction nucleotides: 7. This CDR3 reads CASSFGGAQGETQYF. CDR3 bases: TGCGCCAGCAGCTTCGGGGGGGCGCAGGGAGAGACCCAGTACTTC.

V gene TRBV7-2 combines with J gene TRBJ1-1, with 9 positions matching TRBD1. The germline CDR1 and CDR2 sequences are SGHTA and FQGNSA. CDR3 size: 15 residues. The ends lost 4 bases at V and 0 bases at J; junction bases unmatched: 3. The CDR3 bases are TGTGCCAGCAGCTCACGGACAGGGGTGAACACTGAAGCTTTCTTT. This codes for CASSSRTGVNTEAFF.

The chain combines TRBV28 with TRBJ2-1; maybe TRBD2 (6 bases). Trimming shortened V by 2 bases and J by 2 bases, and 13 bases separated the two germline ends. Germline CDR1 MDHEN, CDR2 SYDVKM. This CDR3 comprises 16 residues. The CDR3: CASSLRGGTAYNEQFF. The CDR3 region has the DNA TGTGCCAGCAGTTTACGGGGCGGGACTGCCTACAATGAGCAGTTCTTC. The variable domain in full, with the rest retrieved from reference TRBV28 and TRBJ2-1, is DVKVTQSSRYLVKRTGEKVFLECVQDMDHENMFWYRQDPGLGLRLIYFSYDVKMKEKGDIPEGYSVSREKKERFSLILESASTNQTSMYLCASSLRGGTAYNEQFFGPGTRLTVL.

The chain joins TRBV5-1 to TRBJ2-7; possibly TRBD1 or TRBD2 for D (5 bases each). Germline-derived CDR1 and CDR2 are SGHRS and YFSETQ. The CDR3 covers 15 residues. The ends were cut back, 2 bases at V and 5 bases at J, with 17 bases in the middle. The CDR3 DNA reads TGCGCCAGCAGCTTCCGGGGCAGAAGCCGGGACGAGCAGTACTTC. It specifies CASSFRGRSRDEQYF.

The CDR3 coding sequence is TGTGCCAGCAGCCGAGGGGGCGGGGCGAACACCGGGGAGCTGTTTTTT. Translation: CASSRGGGANTGELFF. The chain has TRBV7-3 and TRBJ2-2; D might be TRBD1 (7 bases). The CDR3 is made up of 16 amino acids. The V and J ends lost 5 bases and 0 bases respectively, with 13 bases between them. CDR1 and CDR2 from the germline V gene are SGHTA and FQGTGA.

CDR3 DNA sequence: TGTGCCAGTAGTATTGGAGACAGGGTCTACAATGAGCAGTTCTTC. This encodes CASSIGDRVYNEQFF. This chain connects TRBV19 to TRBJ2-1, with 7 bases matching TRBD1. This CDR3 spans 15 amino acids. The germline gives CDR1 LNHDA, CDR2 SQIVND (reference sequence). V lost 3 bases and J lost 3; bases outside the gene matches: 5.

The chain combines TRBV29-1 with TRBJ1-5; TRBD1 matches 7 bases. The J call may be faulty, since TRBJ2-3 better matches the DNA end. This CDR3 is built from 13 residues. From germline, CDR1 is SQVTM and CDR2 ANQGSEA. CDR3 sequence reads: CSVATGSRQPQYF. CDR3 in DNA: TGCAGCGTCGCGACAGGGAGCCGTCAGCCCCAGTATTTT.

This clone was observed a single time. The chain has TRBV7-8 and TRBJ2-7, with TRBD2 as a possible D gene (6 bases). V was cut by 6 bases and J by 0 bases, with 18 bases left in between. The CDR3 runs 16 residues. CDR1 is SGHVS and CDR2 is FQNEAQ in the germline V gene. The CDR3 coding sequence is TGTGCCAGCAGTCGCCGGCCATTGCGGGGCTCCTACGAGCAGTACTTC. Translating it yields CASSRRPLRGSYEQYF.

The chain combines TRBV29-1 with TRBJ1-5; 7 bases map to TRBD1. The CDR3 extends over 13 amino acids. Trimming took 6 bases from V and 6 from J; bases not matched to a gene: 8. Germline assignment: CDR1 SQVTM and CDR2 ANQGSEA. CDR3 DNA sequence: TGCAGCGTCGCGACAGGGAGCCGTCAGCCCCAGCATTTT. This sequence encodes CSVATGSRQPQHF. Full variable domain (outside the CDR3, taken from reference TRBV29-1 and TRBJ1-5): SAVISQKPSRDICQRGTSLTIQCQVDSQVTMMFWYRQQPGQSLTLIATANQGSEATYESGFVIDKFPISRPNLTFSTLTVSNMSPEDSSIYLCSVATGSRQPQHFGDGTRLSIL.